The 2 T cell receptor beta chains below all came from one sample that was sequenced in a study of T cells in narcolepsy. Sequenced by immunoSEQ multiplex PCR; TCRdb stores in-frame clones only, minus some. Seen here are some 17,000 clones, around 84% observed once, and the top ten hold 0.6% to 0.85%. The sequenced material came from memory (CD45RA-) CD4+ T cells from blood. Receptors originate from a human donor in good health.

The DNA of the CDR3 is TGTGCCAGCAGTCTCTGGAGGAGGGGGGCCTACGAGCAGTACTTC. Amino acid sequence: CASSLWRRGAYEQYF. This chain uses TRBV21-1 with TRBJ2-7. TRBV21-1 is noted as a pseudogene. This CDR3 has 15 amino acids.

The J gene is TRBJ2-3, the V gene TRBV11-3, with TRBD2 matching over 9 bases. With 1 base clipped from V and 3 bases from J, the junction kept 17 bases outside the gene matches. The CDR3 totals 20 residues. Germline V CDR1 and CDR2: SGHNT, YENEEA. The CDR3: CASSLGPRGSGRGFTDTQYF. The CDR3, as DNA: TGTGCCAGCAGCTTAGGCCCCCGGGGTAGCGGGAGAGGGTTTACAGATACGCAGTATTTT. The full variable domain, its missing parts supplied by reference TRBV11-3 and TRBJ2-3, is EAGVVQSPRYKIIEKKQPVAFWCNPISGHNTLYWYLQNLGQGPELLIRYENEEAVDDSQLPKDRFSAERLKGVDSTLKIQPAELGDSAVYLCASSLGPRGSGRGFTDTQYFGPGTRLTVL.